One and the same sample provided the 11 T cell receptor beta chains below, sequenced in a study of blood T cell repertoires in COVID-19. Produced via immunoSEQ multiplex PCR; TCRdb's table is partial and in-frame only. Of approximately 480,000 clones listed, 89% are singletons. The sample was peripheral blood. Receptors originate from a man between 18 and 29 years old with COVID-19, enrolled during active disease.

This sequence joins TRBV9 and TRBJ2-3; TRBD1 matches 7 bases. The CDR3 consists of 16 residues. Germline V gene sequence: CDR1 SGDLS, CDR2 YYNGEE. The V gene end was trimmed by 2 bases and the J gene end by 1 base; junction bases not matched to a gene: 7. The chain's CDR3 is CASSVRGGDGTDTQYF. For the CDR3, the DNA is TGTGCCAGCAGCGTGAGAGGGGGCGATGGCACAGATACGCAGTATTTT. The whole variable domain, remainder taken from reference TRBV9 and TRBJ2-3, is DSGVTQTPKHLITATGQRVTLRCSPRSGDLSVYWYQQSLDQGLQFLIQYYNGEERAKGNILERFSAQQFPDLHSELNLSSLELGDSALYFCASSVRGGDGTDTQYFGPGTRLTVL.

The rearrangement uses TRBV7-2 and TRBJ2-7; a possible D gene is TRBD2 (6 bases). Per the germline V gene, CDR1 is SGHTA and CDR2 is FQGNSA. CDR3 length: 15 amino acids. The V end was cut by 5 bases, the J end by 2 bases, with 16 bases between. The CDR3 DNA sequence: TGTGCCAGCAGCCTGCTCGGGGGAGGTACCTACGAGCAGTACTTC. Residues: CASSLLGGGTYEQYF.

The chain's CDR3 is CASSQVLNSGGGWIWADTQYF. CDR3 bases: TGTGCCAGCAGCCAAGTCCTCAATAGCGGGGGGGGATGGATTTGGGCAGATACGCAGTATTTT. The chain joins TRBV3-1 (or the pseudogene TRBV3-2) to TRBJ2-3; 11 bases map to TRBD2. Germline V gene data show CDR1 as LGHDT and CDR2 as YNNKEL (reference sequence). Trimming cost V 1 base and J 4 bases; bases outside gene matches: 19. This CDR3 is 21 amino acids long.

V usage is TRBV7-2 and J usage is TRBJ2-7; TRBD1 agrees at 7 bases. The V gene end was trimmed by 5 bases and the J gene end by 2 bases; junction bases not matched to a gene: 15. Germline values: CDR1 SGHTA, CDR2 FQGNSA. The length of the CDR3 is 17 residues. The DNA of the CDR3 is TGTGCCAGCAGCCGGGCCTTTCCGGGACAGCCAACCTACGAGCAGTACTTC. Residues: CASSRAFPGQPTYEQYF.

The chain combines TRBV15 with TRBJ2-5, with D uncertain. Between the trimmed V and J ends, which lost 0 bases and 5 bases, there was a span of 19 bases. CDR3 length: 17 amino acids. Germline V gene sequence: CDR1 LNHNV, CDR2 YYDKDF (reference sequence). The CDR3 DNA reads as TGTGCCACCAGCAGAGATAGGCTAGGCACCTATGGGGAGACCCAGTACTTC. Its protein product is CATSRDRLGTYGETQYF.

The chain recombines TRBV30 with TRBJ1-4, with TRBD1 matching 7 bases. Germline-derived CDR1 and CDR2 are GTSNPN and SVGIG (reference sequence). The CDR3 covers 14 residues. Trimming cost V 0 bases and J 6 bases; bases outside gene matches: 4. CDR3 in DNA: TGTGCCTGGAGTGTGACAGGGACCCATGAAAAACTGTTTTTT. This sequence encodes CAWSVTGTHEKLFF.

The chain is built from TRBV5-1 and TRBJ2-3; 7 bases are shared with TRBD1. Trimming cost V 3 bases and J 0 bases; bases outside gene matches: 10. Germline CDR1 is SGHRS and CDR2 is YFSETQ. CDR3 length: 17 residues. CDR3 nucleotides: TGCGCCAGCAGCTGGGACAGCCAGACCCCTAGCACAGATACGCAGTATTTT. Its protein product is CASSWDSQTPSTDTQYF.

The CDR3 nucleotides are TGTGCCAGCAGCTTAGTAGGGACACGAAGTTCACCCCTCCACTTT. This gives the protein CASSLVGTRSSPLHF. The rearrangement uses TRBV7-8 and TRBJ1-6; TRBD1 might be the D (6 bases). The V gene's germline CDR1 is SGHVS and CDR2 FQNEAQ. V lost 1 base and J lost 9, with 13 bases in between. The CDR3 contains 15 residues.

V gene TRBV2 combines with J gene TRBJ2-1; 8 bases are shared with TRBD1. J gave up 10 bases and V 6 bases, and 14 bases lay outside the gene matches. The CDR3 has 15 residues. The germline V gene has CDR1 SNHLY and CDR2 FYNNEI. The chain's CDR3 is CASREDRVVIYEQFF. Here the CDR3 DNA reads TGTGCCAGCAGAGAGGACAGGGTAGTTATATACGAGCAGTTCTTC. Based on the CDR3 plus reference TRBV2 and TRBJ2-1, the full variable domain is EPEVTQTPSHQVTQMGQEVILRCVPISNHLYFYWYRQILGQKVEFLVSFYNNEISEKSEIFDDQFSVERPDGSNFTLKIRSTKLEDSAMYFCASREDRVVIYEQFFGPGTRLTVL.

Of note for this clone: Within the sample, other DNA sequences also encode this same CDR3. This sequence joins TRBV3-1 (or the pseudogene TRBV3-2) and TRBJ2-3; 8 bases fit TRBD2. V trimming: 4 bases; J trimming: 3 bases; junction bases outside the gene matches: 3. The germline V gene has CDR1 LGHDT and CDR2 YNNKEL (reference sequence). CDR3 length: 14 amino acids. The CDR3: CASSRGGGTDTQYF. The CDR3 DNA sequence: TGTGCCAGCAGCCGGGGCGGGGGGACAGATACGCAGTATTTT.

The gene calls are TRBV11-3 and TRBJ2-2; tentatively, D is TRBD1 (5 bases). CDR1 and CDR2 from the germline V gene are SGHNT and YENEEA. The CDR3 contains 14 residues. Trimming shortened V by 4 bases and J by 6 bases, and 12 bases separated the two germline ends. CDR3 nucleotide sequence: TGTGCCAGCAGCTGGGCTCAGGGCGCCGGGGAGCTGTTTTTT. Protein: CASSWAQGAGELFF.